These 28 T cell receptor beta chains were all obtained from the same sample, sequenced in a study of blood T cell repertoires in COVID-19. Measured with immunoSEQ multiplex PCR; TCRdb has only the in-frame clones, and not every one. The sample has tens of thousands of clones, around 73% seen once; the top ten hold 35%. The sequencing input was peripheral blood. The receptors come from a man older than 75 with acute or convalescent COVID-19.

The chain has TRBV2 and TRBJ2-3; D gene ambiguous. CDR3 length: 14 residues. Trimming stripped 8 bases from V and 1 base from J, with 13 bases between. Germline V CDR1 and CDR2: SNHLY, FYNNEI. CDR3 residues: CASAFGVGTDTQYF. The CDR3 nucleotides read TGTGCCAGCGCCTTTGGTGTAGGCACAGATACGCAGTATTTT.

This chain joins TRBV7-2 and TRBJ2-2; weak D call: TRBD1 (5 bases). V lost 5 bases to trimming and J lost 5 bases, with 15 bases between them. The germline V gene has CDR1 SGHTA and CDR2 FQGNSA. CDR3 length equals 15 residues. CDR3 DNA sequence: TGTGCCAGCAGCCCCGTTTGGGGCCGGACCGGGGAGCTGTTTTTT. This sequence encodes CASSPVWGRTGELFF.

This clone was detected once. V usage is TRBV3-1 (or the pseudogene TRBV3-2) and J usage is TRBJ2-3; TRBD2 matches 7 bases. J was trimmed by 5 bases and V by 4 bases; bases with no gene match: 9. The CDR3 consists of 15 residues. Germline-derived CDR1 and CDR2 are LGHDT and YNNKEL (reference sequence). The CDR3 DNA sequence: TGTGCCAGCAGCCTCGCGGGGGAAGCCCTAGATACGCAGTATTTT. Translation: CASSLAGEALDTQYF.

This clone was seen only once. V usage is TRBV7-9 and J usage is TRBJ2-1, with 8 bases aligning to TRBD2. The CDR3 is 14 residues long. V dropped 1 base and J dropped 6; count of bases not matched to a gene: 2. The germline V gene has CDR1 SEHNR and CDR2 FQNEAQ (reference sequence). For the CDR3, the DNA is TGTGCCAGCAGCTTAGAACTAGCGGTCAATGAGCAGTTCTTC. Protein product: CASSLELAVNEQFF.

This clone was recorded at least ten times. The chain links TRBV6-1 to TRBJ1-2, with TRBD1 matching over 7 bases. The length of the CDR3 is 12 residues. CDR1 MNHNS and CDR2 SASEGT come from the germline V gene. V lost 3 bases to trimming and J lost 5 bases; unmatched junction nucleotides: 0. The CDR3 is CASSDRGYGYTF. Here the CDR3 DNA reads TGTGCCAGCAGTGACAGGGGGTATGGCTACACCTTC.

V is TRBV18 and J is TRBJ2-1; TRBD2 aligns across 10 bases. The CDR3 contains 14 residues. The trim removed 5 bases at V and 10 bases at J, leaving 8 bases unmatched. Germline CDR1 and CDR2: KGHSH and LQKENI. The DNA of the CDR3 is TGTGCCAGCTCAACCTCCGGGACTAGCGTAGAGCAGTTCTTC. Translation: CASSTSGTSVEQFF.

The J gene is TRBJ2-3, the V gene TRBV11-2; 8 bases fit TRBD1. The CDR3 is 16 residues long. V dropped 5 bases and J dropped 5; count of bases not matched to a gene: 12. Germline V gene data show CDR1 as SGHAT and CDR2 as FQNNGV. CDR3 in amino acids: CASSPLGQGGIDTQYF. The CDR3 nucleotides read TGTGCCAGCAGCCCTCTCGGACAGGGTGGAATAGATACGCAGTATTTT.

The genes are TRBV7-8 and TRBJ1-5; TRBD1 is a possible D gene (5 bases). Looked up from germline, CDR1 is SGHVS and CDR2 is FQNEAQ. V was cut by 5 bases and J by 6 bases, with 14 bases left in between. The CDR3 totals 14 residues. CDR3 DNA sequence: TGTGCCAGCAGCGGGGGGGTGGGAAGTCAGCCCCAGCATTTT. The encoded protein is CASSGGVGSQPQHF.

This clone rates as medium-sized. The V and J genes are TRBV6-4 and TRBJ1-5, with 7 bases that match TRBD1. Trimming at V came to 6 bases and at J to 2 bases, leaving 4 bases not matched to a gene. This CDR3 is 14 amino acids long. Germline CDR1 is MRHNA and CDR2 is SNTAGT. The CDR3 protein is CASSPGGGNQPQHF. The CDR3 region has the DNA TGTGCCAGCAGCCCAGGGGGTGGCAATCAGCCCCAGCATTTT.

The genes are TRBV5-6 and TRBJ1-1; weak D call: TRBD1 (5 bases). Germline CDR1 SGHDT, CDR2 YYEEEE. Trimming stripped 7 bases from V and 0 bases from J, with 7 bases between. The CDR3 is 12 amino acids. In DNA, the CDR3 is TGTGCCAGCGCCAGGGTGAACACTGAAGCTTTCTTT. Protein: CASARVNTEAFF.

The rearrangement links TRBV18 to TRBJ1-2; a weak D match, TRBD1 (6 bases). Germline V gene lookup returns CDR1 KGHSH and CDR2 LQKENI. The CDR3 has 13 residues. With 4 bases removed from V and 0 bases from J, the gap between germline ends came to 6 bases. Here the CDR3 reads CASSQGANYGYTF. Written as DNA, the CDR3 is TGTGCCAGCTCACAGGGGGCTAACTATGGCTACACCTTC.

The chain couples TRBV27 to TRBJ2-7, with 7 positions matching TRBD1. Losses at the gene ends were 6 bases for V and 5 bases for J; bases not matched to a gene: 4. CDR3 size: 12 residues. From germline, CDR1 is MNHEY and CDR2 SMNVEV (reference sequence). CDR3 nucleotide sequence: TGTGCCAGCAGCCACAGGGGACACGAGCAGTACTTC. Its translation: CASSHRGHEQYF.

The chain joins TRBV19 to TRBJ2-1; 11 bases line up with TRBD1. The CDR3 loop spans 15 amino acids. J gave up 6 bases and V 4 bases, and 5 bases lay outside the gene matches. Germline CDR1 and CDR2: LNHDA and SQIVND (reference sequence). This CDR3 is CASSRGTGGGNEQFF. The CDR3 DNA sequence: TGTGCCAGTAGTAGAGGGACAGGGGGTGGCAATGAGCAGTTCTTC.

This sequence joins TRBV11-1 and TRBJ1-1; a possible D gene is TRBD1 (6 bases). Trimming took 1 base from V and 2 from J, leaving 14 bases between them. The CDR3 loop spans 16 amino acids. Germline lookup yields CDR1 SGHAT and CDR2 FQDESV (reference sequence). CDR3 sequence: CASSLDPPDSNTEAFF. The CDR3 coding sequence is TGTGCCAGCAGCTTAGACCCTCCGGACAGCAACACTGAAGCTTTCTTT.

The rearrangement links TRBV19 to TRBJ2-3; the D gene is possibly TRBD2 (6 bases). The germline V gene encodes CDR1 LNHDA and CDR2 SQIVND (reference sequence). V was cut by 4 bases and J by 0 bases, with 20 bases left in between. This CDR3 contains 18 residues. CDR3 bases: TGTGCCAGTAGTACAGTTCGCGGAGCGGGCCGAAGCACAGATACGCAGTATTTT. It encodes CASSTVRGAGRSTDTQYF.

The chain links TRBV10-3 to TRBJ1-5; D may be TRBD1 (6 bases). V was pared by 0 bases and J by 1 base, with 10 bases between. CDR1 ENHRY and CDR2 SYGVKD come from the germline V gene. The CDR3 has 16 residues. The CDR3 DNA sequence: TGTGCCATCAGTGAGTCGTCAGGGGTGAGCAATCAGCCCCAGCATTTT. Protein: CAISESSGVSNQPQHF.

The chain combines TRBV9 with TRBJ2-1; 9 bases agree with TRBD2. Trimming at V came to 1 base and at J to 3 bases, leaving 2 bases not matched to a gene. The CDR3 is made up of 15 amino acids. Germline CDR1 reads SGDLS; CDR2 reads YYNGEE. This chain's CDR3 is CASSVRGGDYNEQFF. The CDR3 DNA follows: TGTGCCAGCAGCGTACGCGGGGGGGACTACAATGAGCAGTTCTTC.

J is TRBJ1-1 and V is TRBV3-1 (or the pseudogene TRBV3-2); 9 bases agree with TRBD1. Germline values: CDR1 LGHDT, CDR2 YNNKEL (reference sequence). This CDR3 has 13 residues. J gave up 6 bases and V 4 bases, and 3 bases lay outside the gene matches. CDR3 DNA: TGTGCCAGCAGCCCGGACAGGGGAGCTGAAGCTTTCTTT. It yields the protein CASSPDRGAEAFF.

The V gene is TRBV11-2, the J gene TRBJ2-7; the match to TRBD1 covers 8 bases. V trimming: 8 bases; J trimming: 2 bases; junction bases outside the gene matches: 8. The germline V gene encodes CDR1 SGHAT and CDR2 FQNNGV. CDR3 size: 14 residues. CDR3 DNA: TGTGCCAGCCGAAAACCGGGACAGGCCTACGAGCAGTACTTC. Translating it yields CASRKPGQAYEQYF. The full variable domain, rest sourced from reference TRBV11-2 and TRBJ2-7, is EAGVAQSPRYKIIEKRQSVAFWCNPISGHATLYWYQQILGQGPKLLIQFQNNGVVDDSQLPKDRFSAERLKGVDSTLKIQPAKLEDSAVYLCASRKPGQAYEQYFGPGTRLTVT.

This clone occurred many times. The DNA for the CDR3 is TGTGCCAGCAGCTTGTGGCAGGGGGCTAGTGGGGGCTACACCTTC. Encoded protein: CASSLWQGASGGYTF. The chain couples TRBV5-4 to TRBJ1-2, with 8 bases matching TRBD1. J was trimmed by 8 bases and V by 1 base; bases with no gene match: 10. The CDR3 spans 15 residues. Germline V gene lookup returns CDR1 SGHNT and CDR2 YYREEE (reference sequence). The variable domain in full, with the rest retrieved from reference TRBV5-4 and TRBJ1-2, is ETGVTQSPTHLIKTRGQQVTLRCSSQSGHNTVSWYQQALGQGPQFIFQYYREEENGRGNFPPRFSGLQFPNYSSELNVNALELDDSALYLCASSLWQGASGGYTFGSGTRLTVV.

The V call is TRBV5-4, the J call TRBJ2-7, with 11 positions matching TRBD1. Germline CDR1 is SGHNT and CDR2 is YYREEE (reference sequence). The length of the CDR3 is 14 residues. V lost 3 bases, J lost 5 bases, and 4 bases stayed unmatched. DNA for the CDR3: TGTGCCAGCAGCTCGAGGACAGGGGGCGACGAGCAGTACTTC. Its translation is CASSSRTGGDEQYF.

The chain uses TRBV6-2 or TRBV6-3 and TRBJ1-4, with TRBD1 matching 11 bases. Trimming at V came to 4 bases and at J to 2 bases, leaving 3 bases not matched to a gene. The CDR3 runs to 16 residues. Germline lookup yields CDR1 MNHEY and CDR2 SVGEGT. The CDR3 nucleotides are TGTGCCAGCAGTTCCGGACAGGGGGCGACTAATGAAAAACTGTTTTTT. This gives the protein CASSSGQGATNEKLFF.

The rearrangement links TRBV4-3 to TRBJ1-2, with D possibly TRBD1 on 5 matching bases. CDR3 length equals 13 residues. Trimming took off 4 bases at V and 5 bases at J, with 11 bases between the two ends. CDR1 and CDR2 from the germline V gene are LGHNA and YSLEER. The CDR3 nucleotides are TGCGCCAGCAGCCGGAGAGACAGATATGGCTACACCTTC. Translation gives CASSRRDRYGYTF.

The chain joins TRBV5-1 to TRBJ2-1; 10 bases align to TRBD2. The CDR3 is 18 residues long. CDR1 SGHRS and CDR2 YFSETQ come from the germline V gene. After removal of 0 bases from V and 2 bases from J, the junction contained 8 bases not matched to a gene. CDR3 sequence reads: CASSLAPSGGLTYNEQFF. Here the CDR3 DNA reads TGCGCCAGCAGCTTGGCCCCTAGCGGGGGACTTACCTACAATGAGCAGTTCTTC.

This clone was seen only a few times. The gene calls are TRBV6-5 and TRBJ1-5; tentative D call: TRBD1 (5 bases). The germline V gene encodes CDR1 MNHEY and CDR2 SVGAGI. There are 13 residues in the CDR3. Trimming removed 5 bases from V and 9 bases from J, with 14 bases in between. The CDR3 reads CASSTQVGGPQHF. For the CDR3, the DNA is TGTGCCAGCAGTACACAGGTGGGAGGGCCCCAGCATTTT.

The chain joins TRBV5-6 to TRBJ1-6, with D tentatively TRBD1 (6 bases). There are 16 residues in the CDR3. The V gene's germline CDR1 is SGHDT and CDR2 YYEEEE. Trimming stripped 8 bases from V and 5 bases from J, with 20 bases between. In DNA form, the CDR3 reads TGTGCCAGTTCCCGGGGGGGGCGATCGGATAATTCACCCCTCCACTTT. Translating gives CASSRGGRSDNSPLHF.

The rearrangement uses TRBV19 and TRBJ1-3; D gene uncertain. The V end was cut by 0 bases, the J end by 3 bases, with 15 bases between. The CDR3 covers 17 residues. From germline, CDR1 is LNHDA and CDR2 SQIVND (reference sequence). The CDR3 sequence is CASSIEAGHEFGNTIYF. The DNA for the CDR3 is TGTGCCAGTAGTATAGAAGCAGGCCATGAATTTGGAAACACCATATATTTT. Filled out from reference TRBV19 and TRBJ1-3, the complete variable domain reads DGGITQSPKYLFRKEGQNVTLSCEQNLNHDAMYWYRQDPGQGLRLIYYSQIVNDFQKGDIAEGYSVSREKKESFPLTVTSAQKNPTAFYLCASSIEAGHEFGNTIYFGEGSWLTVV.

This clone was recorded once. The chain has TRBV9 and TRBJ1-3; 7 nucleotides agree with TRBD1. In germline, CDR1 is SGDLS, CDR2 YYNGEE. This CDR3 contains 13 residues. V shed 9 bases, J shed 4 bases, and the junction held 7 bases outside the gene matches. CDR3 nucleotide sequence: TGTGCCACTTCGACAGGGAGGGGAAACACCATATATTTT. It translates to CATSTGRGNTIYF.